The rows below give T cell receptor beta chains drawn from one sample of a study of monozygotic twins with inflammatory bowel disease. Following a re-call of the 5' RACE reads, TCRdb has one entry per CDR3 protein and lacks DNA. Recorded here are some 150,000 distinct CDR3 sequences; the top ten clones represent 2.4%. Sample: blood. Receptors were obtained from a human donor with ulcerative colitis or Crohn's disease, or a healthy co-twin of an affected twin (not recorded which). The CDR3 runs from the conserved cysteine through the conserved F or W.

v_gene: TRBV10-3; j_gene: TRBJ2-1; CDR3aa: CAIRKGLMPSNEQFF
v_gene: TRBV5-1; j_gene: TRBJ2-3; CDR3aa: CASSLTASTDTQYF
v_gene: TRBV6-2/TRBV6-3; j_gene: TRBJ2-4; CDR3aa: CASAVGALSVFENIQYF
v_gene: TRBV7-2; j_gene: TRBJ2-2; CDR3aa: CASSLFSPRNTGELFF
v_gene: TRBV11-3; j_gene: TRBJ2-7; CDR3aa: CASSFSGTSGIYEQYF
v_gene: TRBV29-1; j_gene: TRBJ2-3; CDR3aa: CSVVHPDTDTQYF
v_gene: TRBV28; j_gene: TRBJ2-3; CDR3aa: CASSRRFYTSGTDTQYF
v_gene: TRBV5-4; j_gene: TRBJ2-7; CDR3aa: CASSWGGLGVDEQYF
v_gene: TRBV9; j_gene: TRBJ2-6; CDR3aa: CASSSSGSGANVLTF
v_gene: TRBV7-2; j_gene: TRBJ2-3; CDR3aa: CASSPDSRTSTDTQYF
v_gene: TRBV4-1; j_gene: TRBJ2-1; CDR3aa: CASSQDWVGGQAYKEQFF
v_gene: TRBV5-1; j_gene: TRBJ2-1; CDR3aa: CASSLAPGGDNEQFF
v_gene: TRBV7-2; j_gene: TRBJ2-5; CDR3aa: CASSLEQRQETQYF
v_gene: TRBV5-5; j_gene: TRBJ2-1; CDR3aa: CASSLELRDRDYNEQFF
v_gene: TRBV11-3; j_gene: TRBJ2-1; CDR3aa: CASSLAMGHRGPFF
v_gene: TRBV10-3; j_gene: TRBJ2-7; CDR3aa: CASRDPPQTYEQYF
v_gene: TRBV28; j_gene: TRBJ1-6; CDR3aa: CASSSGQDSYNSPLHF
v_gene: TRBV7-9; j_gene: TRBJ1-1; CDR3aa: CASTPQGTEAFF
v_gene: TRBV6-1; j_gene: TRBJ2-2; CDR3aa: CASRQTVVAGELFF
v_gene: TRBV15; j_gene: TRBJ1-1; CDR3aa: CATSPRTNTEAFF
v_gene: TRBV28; j_gene: TRBJ1-1; CDR3aa: CATSAFIRGHTEAFF
v_gene: TRBV5-1; j_gene: TRBJ2-2; CDR3aa: CASSSGTRNTGELFF
v_gene: TRBV5-1; j_gene: TRBJ2-3; CDR3aa: CASSSGQDTDTQYF
v_gene: TRBV28; j_gene: TRBJ2-1; CDR3aa: CASSSGLAPLQFF
v_gene: TRBV20-1; j_gene: TRBJ2-7; CDR3aa: CSARAGVRGASYEQYF
v_gene: TRBV12-3/TRBV12-4; j_gene: TRBJ2-7; CDR3aa: CASSPLTVGHEQYF
v_gene: TRBV20-1; j_gene: TRBJ1-2; CDR3aa: CSARDPDREDGYTF
v_gene: TRBV7-2; j_gene: TRBJ2-2; CDR3aa: CASSLVAGTLNTGELFF
v_gene: TRBV4-3; j_gene: TRBJ2-7; CDR3aa: CASSQLAGKDYEQYF
v_gene: TRBV20-1; j_gene: TRBJ2-1; CDR3aa: CSATGTDLYNEQFF
v_gene: TRBV28; j_gene: TRBJ1-5; CDR3aa: CASSKWDRGVNQPQHF
v_gene: TRBV5-1; j_gene: TRBJ1-4; CDR3aa: CASSLALANEKLFF
v_gene: TRBV5-1; j_gene: TRBJ1-1; CDR3aa: CASSGQGAMNTEAFF
v_gene: TRBV24-1; j_gene: TRBJ2-7; CDR3aa: CATSDLGTWEEMYF
v_gene: TRBV20-1; j_gene: TRBJ2-7; CDR3aa: CSARRRGGGYEQYF
v_gene: TRBV15; j_gene: TRBJ2-5; CDR3aa: CATSTRTGLVETQYF
v_gene: TRBV7-2; j_gene: TRBJ1-2; CDR3aa: CASSNSGTSYGYTF
v_gene: TRBV28; j_gene: TRBJ1-6; CDR3aa: CASRPGGSYNSPLHF
v_gene: TRBV28; j_gene: TRBJ1-5; CDR3aa: CASRQGALSNQPQHF
v_gene: TRBV27; j_gene: TRBJ2-7; CDR3aa: CASSRDSTYEQYF